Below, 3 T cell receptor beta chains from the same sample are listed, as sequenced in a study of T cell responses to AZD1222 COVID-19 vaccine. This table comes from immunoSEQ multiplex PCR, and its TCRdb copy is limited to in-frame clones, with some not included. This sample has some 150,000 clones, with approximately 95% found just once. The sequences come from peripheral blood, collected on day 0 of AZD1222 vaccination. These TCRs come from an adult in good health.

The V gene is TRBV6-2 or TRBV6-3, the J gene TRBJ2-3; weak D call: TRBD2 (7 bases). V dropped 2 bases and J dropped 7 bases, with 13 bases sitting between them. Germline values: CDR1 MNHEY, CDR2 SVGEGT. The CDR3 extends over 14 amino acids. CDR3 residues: CASSYLRGGNTQYF. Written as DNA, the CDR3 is TGTGCCAGCAGTTACCTCAGGGGAGGGAATACGCAGTATTTT.

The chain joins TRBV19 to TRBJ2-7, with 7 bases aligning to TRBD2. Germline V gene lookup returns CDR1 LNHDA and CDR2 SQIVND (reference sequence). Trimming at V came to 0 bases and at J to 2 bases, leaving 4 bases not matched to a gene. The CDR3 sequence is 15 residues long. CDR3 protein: CASSIDASGPYEQYF. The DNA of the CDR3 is TGTGCCAGTAGTATAGATGCTAGCGGCCCCTACGAGCAGTACTTC.

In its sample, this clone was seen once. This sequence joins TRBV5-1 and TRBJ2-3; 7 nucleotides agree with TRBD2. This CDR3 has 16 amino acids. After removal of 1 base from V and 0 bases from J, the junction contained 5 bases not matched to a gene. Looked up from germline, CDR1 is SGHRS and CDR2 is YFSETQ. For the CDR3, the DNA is TGCGCCAGCAGCTTGCGTCTAGCGGATAGCACAGATACGCAGTATTTT. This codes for CASSLRLADSTDTQYF.